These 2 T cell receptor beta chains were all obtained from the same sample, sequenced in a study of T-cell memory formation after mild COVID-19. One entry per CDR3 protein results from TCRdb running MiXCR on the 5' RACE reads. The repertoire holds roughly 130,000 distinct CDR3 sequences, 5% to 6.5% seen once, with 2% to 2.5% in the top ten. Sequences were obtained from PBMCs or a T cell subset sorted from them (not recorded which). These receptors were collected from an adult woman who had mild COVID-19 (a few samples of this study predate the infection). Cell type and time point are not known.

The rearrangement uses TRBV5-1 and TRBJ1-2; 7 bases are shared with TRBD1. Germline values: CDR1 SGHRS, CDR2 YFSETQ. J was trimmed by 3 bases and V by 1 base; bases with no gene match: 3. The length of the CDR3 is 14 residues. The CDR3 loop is CASSLLTGDYGYTF. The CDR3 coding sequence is TGCGCCAGCAGCTTGTTAACAGGGGACTATGGCTACACCTTC. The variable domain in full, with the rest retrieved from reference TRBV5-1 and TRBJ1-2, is KAGVTQTPRYLIKTRGQQVTLSCSPISGHRSVSWYQQTPGQGLQFLFEYFSETQRNKGNFPGRFSGRQFSNSRSEMNVSTLELGDSALYLCASSLLTGDYGYTFGSGTRLTVV.

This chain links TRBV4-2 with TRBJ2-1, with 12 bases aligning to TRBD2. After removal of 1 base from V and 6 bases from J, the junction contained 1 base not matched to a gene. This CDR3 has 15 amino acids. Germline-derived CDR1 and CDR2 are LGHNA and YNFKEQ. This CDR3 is CASSQASGGANEQFF. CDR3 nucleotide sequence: TGTGCCAGCAGCCAAGCTAGCGGGGGGGCCAATGAGCAGTTCTTC.